This T cell receptor (beta chain) was found in a study of cytomegalovirus exposure and HLA in healthy donors. PCR employed 60 Vbeta and 13 Jbeta primers. Profiled with immunoSEQ multiplex PCR; TCRdb holds only in-frame clones, not every one. The sample shows fewer than 150,000 clones, approximately 80% of them seen only once. The germline V gene encodes CDR1 SEHNR and CDR2 FQNEAQ (reference sequence). CDR3 length equals 18 residues. The junction had 7 bases not matched to a gene; V was cut back by 0 bases and J by 5 bases. The chain carries TRBV7-9 and TRBJ2-3; 14 bases map to TRBD2. What was sequenced was PBMCs. The receptor comes from a man in his forties or fifties in good health and CMV-seronegative. The CDR3 DNA reads as TGTGCCAGCAGCTTAGCGTCGGGACTAGCGGGGGCCGGAGATACGCAGTATTTT. It specifies CASSLASGLAGAGDTQYF.